This entry is about one T cell receptor (beta chain). Method: immunoSEQ multiplex PCR; TCRdb's copy keeps in-frame clones and lacks some. In the table there are about 120,000 clones, approximately 90% of which are singletons. CDR3 length equals 12 residues. V was cut by 4 bases and J by 8 bases, with 11 bases left in between. Per the germline V gene, CDR1 is SQVTM and CDR2 is ANQGSEA. The record originates from a study of control samples from healthy donors and cancer patients. The specimen sequenced was blood. This sequence originates from a man aged 30 to 39 in good health. The rearrangement joins TRBV29-1 to TRBJ1-4; D is uncertain. In nucleotides, the CDR3 is TGCAGCGTTGGGGCCACAGAGGAAAAACTGTTTTTT. Translation gives CSVGATEEKLFF.